This record covers a single T cell receptor beta chain. V lost 1 base, J lost 9 bases, and 11 bases lay in between. The V gene's germline CDR1 is SGHRS and CDR2 YFSETQ. The CDR3 has 14 amino acids. This entry is derived from a study of blood T cell repertoires in COVID-19. Sequenced by immunoSEQ multiplex PCR; TCRdb stores in-frame clones only, minus some. The sample lists more than 60,000 clones; 90% were seen once. The gene calls are TRBV5-1 and TRBJ1-6, with D possibly matching TRBD1 (5 bases). Specimen: peripheral blood. The sequence was collected from a woman older than 75 with active or convalescent COVID-19. CDR3 amino acids: CASSLTGEGSPLHF. CDR3 bases: TGCGCCAGCAGCTTGACGGGGGAGGGTTCACCCCTCCACTTT. The full variable domain, its missing parts supplied by reference TRBV5-1 and TRBJ1-6, is KAGVTQTPRYLIKTRGQQVTLSCSPISGHRSVSWYQQTPGQGLQFLFEYFSETQRNKGNFPGRFSGRQFSNSRSEMNVSTLELGDSALYLCASSLTGEGSPLHFGNGTRLTVT.